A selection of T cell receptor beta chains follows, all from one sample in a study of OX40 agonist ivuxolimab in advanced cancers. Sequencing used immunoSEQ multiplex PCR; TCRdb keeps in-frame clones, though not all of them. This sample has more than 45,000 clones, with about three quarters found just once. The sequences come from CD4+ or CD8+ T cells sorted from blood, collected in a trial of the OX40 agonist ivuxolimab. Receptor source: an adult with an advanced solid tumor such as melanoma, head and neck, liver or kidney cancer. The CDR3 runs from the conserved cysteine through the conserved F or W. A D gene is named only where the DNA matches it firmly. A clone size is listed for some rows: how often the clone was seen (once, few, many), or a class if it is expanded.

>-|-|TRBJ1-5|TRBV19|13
CASSISGRQPQHF
TGTGCCAGTAGTATTTCGGGTCGACAGCCCCAGCATTTT
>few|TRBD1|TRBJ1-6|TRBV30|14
CAWSVGTVYSPLHF
TGTGCCTGGAGTGTAGGGACAGTCTATTCACCCCTCCACTTT
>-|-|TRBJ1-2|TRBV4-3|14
CASSQEGNNYGYTF
TGCGCCAGCAGCCAAGAAGGGAATAACTATGGCTACACCTTC
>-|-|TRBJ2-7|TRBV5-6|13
CASSLWGSYEQYF
TGTGCCAGCAGCTTGTGGGGTTCCTACGAGCAGTACTTC
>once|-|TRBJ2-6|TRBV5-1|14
CASSLDSGANVLTF
TGCGCCAGCAGCTTGGATTCTGGGGCCAACGTCCTGACTTTC
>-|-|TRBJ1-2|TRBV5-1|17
CASSLGREGSLRYGYTF
TGCGCCAGCAGCTTGGGCAGGGAAGGAAGCCTTAGATATGGCTACACCTTC
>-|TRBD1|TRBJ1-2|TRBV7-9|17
CASRRNRRTGVDDGYTF
TGTGCCAGCAGGCGAAACCGACGGACAGGGGTGGATGATGGCTACACCTTC
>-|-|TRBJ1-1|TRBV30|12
CAWNRDWNEAFF
TGTGCCTGGAACAGGGATTGGAATGAAGCTTTCTTT
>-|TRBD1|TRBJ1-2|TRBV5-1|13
CASSLQGNYGYTF
TGCGCCAGCAGCCTACAGGGGAACTATGGCTACACCTTC
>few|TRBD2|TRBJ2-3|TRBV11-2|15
CASSRSGRDTDTQYF
TGTGCCAGCAGCCGTAGCGGGAGGGACACAGATACGCAGTATTTT
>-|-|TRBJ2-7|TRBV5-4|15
CASSSPGATSSEQYF
TGTGCCAGCAGCTCCCCGGGGGCTACTAGTTCCGAGCAGTACTTC
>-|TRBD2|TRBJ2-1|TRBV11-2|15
CASSSQRDPYNEQFF
TGTGCCAGCAGCTCCCAGCGGGATCCCTACAATGAGCAGTTCTTC
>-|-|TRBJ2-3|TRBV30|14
CAWSVTGGTDTQYF
TGTGCCTGGAGTGTAACCGGGGGCACAGATACGCAGTATTTT
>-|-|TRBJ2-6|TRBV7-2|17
CASSSGQLNSGANVLTF
TGTGCCAGCAGCTCAGGTCAGCTAAACTCTGGGGCCAACGTCCTGACTTTC
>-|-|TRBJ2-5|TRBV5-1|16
CASSLGPHSGGETQYF
TGCGCCAGCAGCTTGGGCCCTCACTCAGGCGGGGAGACCCAGTACTTC
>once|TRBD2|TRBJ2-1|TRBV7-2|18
CASSIRPSGLAGGNEQFF
TGTGCCAGCAGCATACGGCCATCTGGACTAGCGGGCGGCAATGAGCAGTTCTTC
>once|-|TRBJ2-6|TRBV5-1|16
CASSFGGNSGANVLTF
TGCGCCAGCAGCTTTGGGGGGAACTCTGGGGCCAACGTCCTGACTTTC
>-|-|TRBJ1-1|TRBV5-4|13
CASSLKLHTEAFF
TGTGCCAGCAGCTTAAAGCTCCACACTGAAGCTTTCTTT
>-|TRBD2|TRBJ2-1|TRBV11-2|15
CASSSLAGGHNEQFF
TGTGCCAGCAGCTCACTAGCGGGAGGTCACAATGAGCAGTTCTTC
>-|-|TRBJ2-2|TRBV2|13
CASSGGNTGELFF
TGTGCCAGCAGTGGCGGGAACACCGGGGAGCTGTTTTTT
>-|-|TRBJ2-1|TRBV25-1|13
CASSLSSVGEQFF
TGTGCCAGCAGTCTGAGTAGCGTTGGTGAGCAGTTCTTC
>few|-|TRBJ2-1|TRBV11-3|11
CASSRTSEQFF
TGTGCCAGCAGCCGGACCTCCGAGCAGTTCTTC
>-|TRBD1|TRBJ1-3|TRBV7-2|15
CASSRTGFSGNTIYF
TGTGCCAGCAGTCGGACAGGGTTCTCTGGAAACACCATATATTTT